This TCR beta chain came from a study of technical replicates of blood from several donors. This clone occurred once. Sequencing was performed with immunoSEQ multiplex PCR; in TCRdb, only in-frame clones are kept and a portion is missing. The table shows 60,000 to 65,000 clones, with around 86% occurring only once. Germline CDR1 reads MNHEY; CDR2 reads SVGAGI. V lost 0 bases and J 4 bases, leaving 9 bases between the germline ends. The length of the CDR3 is 14 residues. The source is a human donor in good health. Some clones in this sample may be carry-over from other donors' samples. The gene calls are TRBV6-5 and TRBJ1-1; D perhaps matches TRBD1 (5 bases). Sequencing was performed on PBMCs. The CDR3 region has the DNA TGTGCCAGCAGTTACTCGGGGGGGTTCACTGAAGCTTTCTTT. It is translated as CASSYSGGFTEAFF.